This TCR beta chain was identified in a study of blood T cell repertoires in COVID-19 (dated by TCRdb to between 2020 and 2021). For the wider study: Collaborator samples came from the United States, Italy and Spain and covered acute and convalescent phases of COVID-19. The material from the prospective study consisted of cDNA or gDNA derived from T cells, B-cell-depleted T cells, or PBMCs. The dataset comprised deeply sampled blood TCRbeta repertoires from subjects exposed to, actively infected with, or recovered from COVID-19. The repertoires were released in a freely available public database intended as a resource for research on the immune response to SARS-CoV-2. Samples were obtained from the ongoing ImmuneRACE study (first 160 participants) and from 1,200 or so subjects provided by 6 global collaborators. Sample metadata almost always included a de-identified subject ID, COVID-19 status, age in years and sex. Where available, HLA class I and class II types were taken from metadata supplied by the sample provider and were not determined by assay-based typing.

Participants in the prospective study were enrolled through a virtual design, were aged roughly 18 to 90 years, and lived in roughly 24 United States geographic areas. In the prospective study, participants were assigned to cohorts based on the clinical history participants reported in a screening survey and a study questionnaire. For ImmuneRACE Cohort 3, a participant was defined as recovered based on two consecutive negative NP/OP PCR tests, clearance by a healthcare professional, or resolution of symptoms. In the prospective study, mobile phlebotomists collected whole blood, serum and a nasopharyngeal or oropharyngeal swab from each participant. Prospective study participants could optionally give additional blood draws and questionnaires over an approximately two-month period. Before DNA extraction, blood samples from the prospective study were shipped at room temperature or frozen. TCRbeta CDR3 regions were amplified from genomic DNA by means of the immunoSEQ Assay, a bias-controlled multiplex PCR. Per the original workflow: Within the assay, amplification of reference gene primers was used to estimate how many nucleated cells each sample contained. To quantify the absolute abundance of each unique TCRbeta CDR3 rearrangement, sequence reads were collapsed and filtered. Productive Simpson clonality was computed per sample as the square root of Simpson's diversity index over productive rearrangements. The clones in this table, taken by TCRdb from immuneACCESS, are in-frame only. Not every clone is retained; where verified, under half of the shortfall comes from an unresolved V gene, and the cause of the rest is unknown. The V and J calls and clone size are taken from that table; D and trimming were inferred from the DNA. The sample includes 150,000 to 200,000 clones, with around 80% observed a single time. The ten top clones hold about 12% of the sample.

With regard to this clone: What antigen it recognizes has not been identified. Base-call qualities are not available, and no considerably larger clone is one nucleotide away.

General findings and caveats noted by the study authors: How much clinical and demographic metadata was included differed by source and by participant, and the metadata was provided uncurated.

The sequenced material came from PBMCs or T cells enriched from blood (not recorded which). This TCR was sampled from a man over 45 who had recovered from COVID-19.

The sequenced DNA: TGTGCCAGCAGTTTTCCGGGGGGGGGCGAGTACTTC. This yields the protein CASSFPGGGEYF. The chain links TRBV12-3 or TRBV12-4 with TRBJ2-7; 8 middle bases align to TRBD2. From the cysteine through the phenylalanine, the CDR3 covers 12 amino acids. Only the CDR3 part of the read is kept: 36 bases, read in frame from the first base. Clipping removes 3 bases from V and 11 bases from J, with 6 as the unmatched junction base count.